The 7 T cell receptor beta chains presented below share a single source sample, sequenced in a study of cytotoxic CD8 clonotypes in ibrutinib-treated CLL. Sequencing was performed with immunoSEQ multiplex PCR; in TCRdb, only in-frame clones are kept and a portion is missing. The data show some 140,000 clones, about 91% seen once. The material was PBMCs, obtained after 12 months of ibrutinib treatment. These receptors all come from a human donor with chronic lymphocytic leukemia.

This chain uses TRBV29-1 with TRBJ2-7; no definite D call. From germline, CDR1 is SQVTM and CDR2 ANQGSEA. With 5 bases removed from V and 11 bases from J, the gap between germline ends came to 16 bases. This CDR3 is built from 11 residues. The CDR3 here is CSVIDGGWEYF. As DNA, the CDR3 is TGCAGCGTTATCGACGGTGGATGGGAGTACTTC.

The V call is TRBV9, the J call TRBJ2-5, with TRBD1 matching 9 bases. The germline CDR1 and CDR2 sequences are SGDLS and YYNGEE. Trimming at V came to 4 bases and at J to 5 bases, leaving 9 bases not matched to a gene. This CDR3 comprises 15 residues. The CDR3 DNA reads TGTGCCAGCAGCTCGGGACAGGGTGAGTTGGAGACCCAGTACTTC. It is translated as CASSSGQGELETQYF.

The genes are TRBV19 and TRBJ2-2; 11 nucleotides align to TRBD1. Germline trimming cut 5 bases from V and 7 bases from J; bases unmatched to any gene: 6. There are 15 residues in the CDR3. Germline values: CDR1 LNHDA, CDR2 SQIVND (reference sequence). The chain's CDR3 is CASSGDRGTGGELFF. CDR3 in DNA: TGTGCCAGTAGTGGGGACAGGGGGACGGGCGGGGAGCTGTTTTTT.

This clone was seen a single time. The J gene is TRBJ1-1, the V gene TRBV6-5; D is undetermined. CDR3 size: 13 residues. From germline, CDR1 is MNHEY and CDR2 SVGAGI. With 0 bases removed from V and 5 bases from J, the gap between germline ends came to 7 bases. CDR3 protein: CASSYSGVTEAFF. Here the CDR3 DNA reads TGTGCCAGCAGTTACTCTGGCGTAACTGAAGCTTTCTTT.

The V and J genes are TRBV7-8 and TRBJ2-5; 14 nucleotides line up with TRBD2. V lost 5 bases to trimming and J lost 3 bases; unmatched junction nucleotides: 14. Germline CDR1 is SGHVS and CDR2 is FQNEAQ. There are 19 residues in the CDR3. DNA of the CDR3: TGTGCCAGCAGCCTCCACGGGGGGACTAGCGGGAGACTGGAAGAGACCCAGTACTTC. Its protein is CASSLHGGTSGRLEETQYF.

This clone was counted once. V usage is TRBV6-5 and J usage is TRBJ2-6; the match to TRBD2 covers 7 bases. This CDR3 spans 16 amino acids. The V and J ends lost 4 bases and 3 bases, in that order; junction bases with no gene match: 6. Germline V lookup: CDR1 MNHEY, CDR2 SVGAGI. Here the CDR3 DNA reads TGTGCCAGCAGTTTGGGGGGAGGGTTTGGGGCCAACGTCCTGACTTTC. This translates into CASSLGGGFGANVLTF.

This chain connects TRBV18 to TRBJ2-1; no clear D gene. V was shortened by 3 bases and J by 7 bases, with 13 bases between the two germline ends. Germline CDR1 and CDR2: KGHSH and LQKENI. The CDR3 is 14 residues long. The CDR3 spells CASSPAGARNEQFF. CDR3 DNA: TGTGCCAGCTCACCGGCAGGAGCCAGAAATGAGCAGTTCTTC.